A selection of T cell receptor beta chains follows, all from one sample in a study of cytomegalovirus exposure and HLA in healthy donors. Assay: immunoSEQ multiplex PCR; the TCRdb copy retains only in-frame clones and omits some. Of 200,000 to 250,000 clones in the sample, around 89% were seen once. The material sequenced was PBMCs. The receptors were gathered from a woman aged 18-29 years in good health and CMV-seronegative. CDR3s include the opening cysteine and the closing phenylalanine or tryptophan. Fields, in order: CDR3 protein, CDR3 DNA, clone size, J gene, D gene, V gene. A D gene is named only where the DNA matches it firmly. The size field is filled for only some rows; it gives once, few, many or a size class.

CASSQDGGYQPQHF | TGCGCCAGCAGCCAAGACGGCGGATATCAGCCCCAGCATTTT | - | TRBJ1-5 | - | TRBV4-1
CASSLGGRNQPQHF | TGTGCCAGCAGCTTGGGAGGGCGCAATCAGCCCCAGCATTTT | - | TRBJ1-5 | - | TRBV5-6
CASSLTVSGNTIYF | TGTGCCAGCAGCCTGACAGTCTCTGGAAACACCATATATTTT | - | TRBJ1-3 | - | TRBV7-2
CASSLGDRYYEQYF | TGTGCCAGCAGCTTAGGGGACAGGTACTACGAGCAGTACTTC | - | TRBJ2-7 | TRBD1 | TRBV7-6
CASSLQGQGNEQFF | TGTGCCAGCAGCTTACAAGGACAGGGGAATGAGCAGTTCTTC | - | TRBJ2-1 | TRBD1 | TRBV7-8
CASSLAVGLAGGNEQFF | TGTGCCAGCAGCTTAGCCGTTGGACTAGCGGGGGGCAATGAGCAGTTCTTC | - | TRBJ2-1 | TRBD2 | TRBV7-2
CASSPTGTELAFF | TGTGCCAGTAGTCCCACCGGGACAGAGTTAGCTTTCTTT | - | TRBJ1-1 | TRBD1 | TRBV19
CASSLLASGGARDEQFF | TGTGCCAGCAGCTTACTAGCTAGCGGGGGGGCTAGAGATGAGCAGTTCTTC | - | TRBJ2-1 | TRBD2 | TRBV7-6
CASSLNPEGPGELFF | TGCGCCAGCAGCTTAAATCCGGAGGGTCCCGGGGAGCTGTTTTTT | - | TRBJ2-2 | - | TRBV5-1
CASSDSGTGYNEQFF | TGTGCCAGCAGTGACTCGGGGACAGGGTACAATGAGCAGTTCTTC | - | TRBJ2-1 | TRBD1 | TRBV6-4
CASSLGMLGGTEAFF | TGTGCCAGCAGCTTAGGAATGTTGGGGGGAACTGAAGCTTTCTTT | few | TRBJ1-1 | - | TRBV7-6
CATPRTGGPYNEQFF | TGTGCCACCCCTAGGACAGGGGGCCCCTACAATGAGCAGTTCTTC | once | TRBJ2-1 | TRBD1 | TRBV7-9
CSVAKGQNTDTQYF | TGCAGCGTTGCAAAGGGACAGAACACAGATACGCAGTATTTT | - | TRBJ2-3 | TRBD1 | TRBV29-1
CARTGHRSFGYTF | TGTGCCAGAACGGGACACCGCTCCTTCGGCTACACCTTC | - | TRBJ1-2 | - | TRBV7-7
CASSFRPGADQPQHF | TGCGCCAGCAGCTTCCGCCCAGGGGCTGATCAGCCCCAGCATTTT | - | TRBJ1-5 | - | TRBV5-1
CASSFGHPNTEAFF | TGTGCCAGCAGCTTTGGACACCCGAACACTGAAGCTTTCTTT | - | TRBJ1-1 | - | TRBV5-6
CASRTGGPGDTSFWNTQYF | TGCGCCAGCAGAACCGGAGGCCCGGGGGATACCTCATTTTGGAATACGCAGTATTTT | once | TRBJ2-3 | - | TRBV5-1
CASSLDGASAAEQFF | TGCGCCAGCAGCTTGGATGGGGCTAGCGCCGCCGAGCAGTTCTTC | - | TRBJ2-1 | - | TRBV5-1
CASSPGWGDTEAFF | TGTGCCAGCAGCCCGGGTTGGGGGGACACTGAAGCTTTCTTT | - | TRBJ1-1 | - | TRBV5-4
CASSLYWTGKTNYGYTF | TGCGCCAGCAGCCTCTATTGGACAGGGAAAACCAACTATGGCTACACCTTC | - | TRBJ1-2 | TRBD1 | TRBV4-1
CASSFDSREINEKLFF | TGTGCCAGCAGCTTTGATAGTCGGGAGATAAATGAAAAACTGTTTTTT | once | TRBJ1-4 | - | TRBV7-9
CASSPEEEVHRGGTGELFF | TGCGCCAGCAGCCCTGAAGAGGAAGTACATAGGGGGGGCACCGGGGAGCTGTTTTTT | - | TRBJ2-2 | - | TRBV4-1
CAISESVTGAYEQYF | TGTGCCATCAGTGAGTCCGTGACTGGAGCCTACGAGCAGTACTTC | once | TRBJ2-7 | - | TRBV10-3
CASSFGTGVNTEAFF | TGTGCCAGCAGCTTTGGGACAGGAGTGAACACTGAAGCTTTCTTT | - | TRBJ1-1 | TRBD1 | TRBV7-2
CASSGRDRGLLDGYTF | TGTGCCAGCAGCGGCCGGGACAGGGGCCTCCTCGACGGCTACACCTTC | - | TRBJ1-2 | TRBD1 | TRBV7-9
CASIDTGYRAFF | TGTGCCAGCATCGACACAGGGTATCGAGCTTTCTTT | - | TRBJ1-1 | - | TRBV7-9
CASSQEPGQNYGYTF | TGCGCCAGCAGCCAAGAACCCGGACAGAACTATGGCTACACCTTC | once | TRBJ1-2 | - | TRBV4-3
CASRPTGGLQPQHF | TGCGCCAGCAGACCGACAGGGGGTCTTCAGCCCCAGCATTTT | - | TRBJ1-5 | TRBD1 | TRBV4-1
CAWSVNSNTEAFF | TGTGCCTGGAGTGTAAACAGTAACACTGAAGCTTTCTTT | - | TRBJ1-1 | - | TRBV30
CASGDRAGSTDTQYF | TGTGCCAGCGGGGACAGGGCGGGTAGCACAGATACGCAGTATTTT | - | TRBJ2-3 | TRBD1 | TRBV5-4